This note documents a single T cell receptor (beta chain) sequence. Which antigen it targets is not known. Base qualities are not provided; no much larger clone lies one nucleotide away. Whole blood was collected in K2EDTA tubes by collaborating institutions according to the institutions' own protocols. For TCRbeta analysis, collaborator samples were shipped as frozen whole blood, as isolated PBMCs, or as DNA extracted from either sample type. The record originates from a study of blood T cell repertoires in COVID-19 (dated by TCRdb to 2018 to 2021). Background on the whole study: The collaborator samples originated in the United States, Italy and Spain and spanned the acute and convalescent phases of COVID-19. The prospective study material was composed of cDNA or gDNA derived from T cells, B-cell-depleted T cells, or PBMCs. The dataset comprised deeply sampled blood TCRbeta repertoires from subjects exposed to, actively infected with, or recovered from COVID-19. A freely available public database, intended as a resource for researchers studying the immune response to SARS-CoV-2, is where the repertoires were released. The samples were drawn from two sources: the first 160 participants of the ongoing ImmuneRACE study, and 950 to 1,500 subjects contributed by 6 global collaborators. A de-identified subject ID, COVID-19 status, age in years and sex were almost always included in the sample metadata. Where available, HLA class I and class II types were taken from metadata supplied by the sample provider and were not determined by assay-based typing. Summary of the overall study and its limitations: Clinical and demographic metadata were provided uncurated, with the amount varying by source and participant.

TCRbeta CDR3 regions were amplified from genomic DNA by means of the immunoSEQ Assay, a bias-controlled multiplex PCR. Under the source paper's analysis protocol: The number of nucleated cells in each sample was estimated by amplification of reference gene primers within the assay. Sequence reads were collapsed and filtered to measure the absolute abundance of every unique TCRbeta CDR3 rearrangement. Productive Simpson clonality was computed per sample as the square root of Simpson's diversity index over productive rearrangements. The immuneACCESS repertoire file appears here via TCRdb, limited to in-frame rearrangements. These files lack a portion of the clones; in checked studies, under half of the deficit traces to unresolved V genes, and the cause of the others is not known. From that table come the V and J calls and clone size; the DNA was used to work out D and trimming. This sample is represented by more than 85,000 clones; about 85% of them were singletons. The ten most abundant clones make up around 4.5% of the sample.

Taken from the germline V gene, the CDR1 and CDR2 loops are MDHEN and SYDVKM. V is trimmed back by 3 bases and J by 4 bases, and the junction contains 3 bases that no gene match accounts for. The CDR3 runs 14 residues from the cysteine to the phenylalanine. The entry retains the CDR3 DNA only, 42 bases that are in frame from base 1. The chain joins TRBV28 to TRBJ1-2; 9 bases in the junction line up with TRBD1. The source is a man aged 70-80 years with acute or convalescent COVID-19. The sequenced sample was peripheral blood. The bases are TGTGCCAGCAGTTTGGACAGGGGCCCCTATGGCTACACCTTC. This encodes CASSLDRGPYGYTF.